The present T cell receptor beta chain was sequenced within a study of blood T cell repertoires in COVID-19. Germline loops: CDR1 KGHSH, CDR2 LQKENI. Trimming cost V 3 bases and J 5 bases; bases outside gene matches: 8. The CDR3 covers 15 residues. TCRdb's table, derived via immunoSEQ multiplex PCR, lists solely in-frame clones and lacks some. The sample shows about 82,000 clones, about four fifths of them seen only once. The chain couples TRBV18 to TRBJ1-1, with 8 bases aligning to TRBD1. This sequence originates from a woman in her thirties or forties with active or convalescent COVID-19. Specimen: peripheral blood. CDR3 sequence reads: CASSPYTGGGTEAFF. The CDR3 DNA reads as TGTGCCAGCTCACCTTATACAGGGGGAGGTACTGAAGCTTTCTTT.